Below, 28 T cell receptor beta chains from the same sample are listed, as sequenced in a study of monozygotic twins with inflammatory bowel disease. With the 5' RACE reads reprocessed, TCRdb shows one record per CDR3 protein and no DNA. With 300,000 to 350,000 distinct CDR3 sequences in the sample, the ten largest clones hold around 2%. The sequenced material came from blood. These receptors were obtained from a human donor with ulcerative colitis or Crohn's disease, or a healthy co-twin of an affected twin (not recorded which).

This chain joins TRBV9 and TRBJ2-3; TCRdb lists TRBD1, though no DNA is available to test this call. The CDR3 covers 13 residues. Germline values: CDR1 SGDLS, CDR2 YYNGEE. This CDR3 is CASSVAPWDTQYF. The whole variable domain, filled in from reference TRBV9 and TRBJ2-3, reads DSGVTQTPKHLITATGQRVTLRCSPRSGDLSVYWYQQSLDQGLQFLIQYYNGEERAKGNILERFSAQQFPDLHSELNLSSLELGDSALYFCASSVAPWDTQYFGPGTRLTVL.

The gene calls are TRBV5-1 and TRBJ2-3. Germline V gene data show CDR1 as SGHRS and CDR2 as YFSETQ. The CDR3 loop spans 14 amino acids. The CDR3 here is CASSWDIPTDTQYF.

The gene calls are TRBV20-1 and TRBJ1-6; TCRdb designates TRBD1, a call that cannot be tested without DNA. This CDR3 contains 14 residues. The V gene's germline CDR1 is DFQATT and CDR2 SNEGSKA (reference sequence). The CDR3 sequence: CSAREAGTNSPLHF.

The rearrangement joins TRBV12-3 or TRBV12-4 to TRBJ1-2; TCRdb picks TRBD1, but there is no DNA to check that call. The CDR3 covers 11 residues. CDR3: CASSPGDGYTF.

The genes are TRBV12-3 or TRBV12-4 and TRBJ2-3. This CDR3 has 14 amino acids. The CDR3 loop is CASSFWVGTDTQYF.

The CDR3 loop reads CAISESGGAWPQHF. The chain uses TRBV10-3 and TRBJ1-5; TCRdb reports TRBD1, a call that lacks DNA to check it against. The germline V gene encodes CDR1 ENHRY and CDR2 SYGVKD. The CDR3 has 14 residues.

The V and J genes are TRBV14 and TRBJ2-1. Germline CDR1 reads SGHDN; CDR2 reads FVKESK. The CDR3 extends over 16 amino acids. The CDR3 protein is CASSQLASKTYNEQFF.

The chain couples TRBV7-2 to TRBJ1-4. The CDR3 length is 15 residues. Germline V CDR1 and CDR2: SGHTA, FQGNSA. The CDR3 loop reads CASSQGGWSAEKLFF.

The chain carries TRBV28 and TRBJ2-7; without DNA, the TCRdb call of TRBD2 cannot be checked. CDR3 size: 13 residues. Germline CDR1 reads MDHEN; CDR2 reads SYDVKM. The CDR3 spells CASSFGGDYEQYF.

This sequence joins TRBV5-1 and TRBJ2-1; TCRdb lists TRBD1, though no DNA is available to test this call. The CDR3 length is 13 residues. Germline lookup yields CDR1 SGHRS and CDR2 YFSETQ. The CDR3 loop reads CASSLGGSNEQFF.

CDR3 amino acids: CASRLNPGGLAKNNEQFF. This chain links TRBV12-3 or TRBV12-4 with TRBJ2-1; there is no DNA to check the TCRdb D call of TRBD2. This CDR3 has 18 amino acids.

Here the CDR3 reads CASSQVVRLLWDGYTF. The V call is TRBV4-3, the J call TRBJ1-2. The CDR3 consists of 16 residues. CDR1 and CDR2 from the germline V gene are LGHNA and YSLEER.

The chain carries TRBV12-3 or TRBV12-4 and TRBJ2-5; the TRBD1 assignment by TCRdb is unverifiable without DNA. The CDR3 spans 23 residues. The CDR3 is CASSLMSREFVNSDRRYQETQYF.

The chain uses TRBV7-2 and TRBJ2-5; TCRdb returns TRBD2, unconfirmable since there is no DNA. Germline lookup yields CDR1 SGHTA and CDR2 FQGNSA. The CDR3 length is 17 residues. The CDR3: CASSFSTSGGVEETQYF.

The chain has TRBV4-1 and TRBJ2-2. CDR1 and CDR2 from the germline V gene are MGHRA and YSYEKL. There are 13 residues in the CDR3. The CDR3 here is CASSQVGTGELFF.

The chain employs TRBV12-5 and TRBJ2-5; as DNA is missing, the TRBD1 call by TCRdb cannot be tested. Germline loops: CDR1 LGHNT, CDR2 FRNRAP. The length of the CDR3 is 14 residues. The CDR3 reads CASGFPAPVETQYF.

J is TRBJ1-1 and V is TRBV4-2; as DNA is missing, the TRBD1 call by TCRdb cannot be tested. Looked up from germline, CDR1 is LGHNA and CDR2 is YNFKEQ. The length of the CDR3 is 15 residues. The CDR3 protein is CASSQAQGRDTEAFF.

The gene calls are TRBV20-1 and TRBJ2-7. Germline CDR1 reads DFQATT; CDR2 reads SNEGSKA (reference sequence). CDR3 size: 15 residues. The CDR3 sequence: CSASATRKSSYEQYF.

This CDR3 is CASSLGGLGIREQYF. The chain carries TRBV5-6 and TRBJ2-7; TCRdb outputs TRBD1, but without DNA this stays unchecked. Germline assignment: CDR1 SGHDT and CDR2 YYEEEE. The CDR3 is made up of 15 amino acids.

The chain joins TRBV3-1 to TRBJ2-2; TCRdb designates TRBD1, a call that cannot be tested without DNA. CDR1 LGHDT and CDR2 YNNKEL come from the germline V gene (reference sequence). This CDR3 spans 14 amino acids. The CDR3 protein is CASKEGGPPGELFF.

The rearrangement links TRBV24-1 to TRBJ1-2; TCRdb indicates TRBD1, and absent DNA this call remains unverified. The length of the CDR3 is 14 residues. Germline assignment: CDR1 KGHDR and CDR2 SFDVKD. CDR3 region: CATSDWRQGGGYTF.

This chain connects TRBV28 to TRBJ2-5; the TCRdb D gene call, TRBD1, has no DNA to confirm it. The length of the CDR3 is 15 residues. In germline, CDR1 is MDHEN, CDR2 SYDVKM. CDR3 loop: CASSLAGTGSETQYF.

This chain uses TRBV10-3 with TRBJ2-3; the TCRdb call, TRBD2, lacks DNA for checking. The germline gives CDR1 ENHRY, CDR2 SYGVKD. This CDR3 spans 14 amino acids. This chain's CDR3 is CAISGGGGTDTQYF.

This chain uses TRBV30 with TRBJ2-2; TCRdb's D call of TRBD2 is untestable without DNA. The CDR3 spans 12 residues. CDR1 GTSNPN and CDR2 SVGIG come from the germline V gene (reference sequence). The CDR3 loop reads CAWRLGTHQLFF.

The genes are TRBV12-3 or TRBV12-4 and TRBJ2-3; the D gene TCRdb calls, TRBD1, cannot be checked with no DNA. CDR3 length: 14 amino acids. The chain's CDR3 is CASSPRVARDTQYF.

The J gene is TRBJ2-2, the V gene TRBV6-2 or TRBV6-3; lacking DNA, the TRBD2 call made by TCRdb goes unchecked. Germline values: CDR1 MNHEY, CDR2 SVGEGT. This CDR3 comprises 20 residues. CDR3 sequence: CASSTSASTSGRGPTGELFF.

The rearrangement uses TRBV5-1 and TRBJ2-1; checking the TCRdb D call of TRBD2 is not possible without DNA. The CDR3 runs to 14 residues. The germline V gene has CDR1 SGHRS and CDR2 YFSETQ. CDR3 protein: CASSSGPPRNEQFF.

This sequence joins TRBV20-1 and TRBJ1-5; without DNA, the TCRdb call of TRBD1 cannot be checked. CDR1 and CDR2 (germline): DFQATT, SNEGSKA (reference sequence). CDR3 size: 16 residues. CDR3 region: CSARDMGMGGSQPQHF.